A few counts support the clone carrying this TCR beta chain. Sequencing was performed with immunoSEQ multiplex PCR; in TCRdb, only in-frame clones are kept and a portion is missing. Among 52,000 or so clones listed, approximately 83% were seen once. The data are from a study of memory CD4+ T cells and cytomegalovirus serostatus. The CDR3 runs to 13 residues. Germline V gene data show CDR1 as SGHTS and CDR2 as YDEGEE. V lost 5 bases to trimming and J lost 1 base, with 4 bases between them. Single viable CD3+CD4+CD8-CD45RO+ cells were sorted as the memory CD4+ T cells. The sample comprised memory CD4+ T cells from blood. The receptor was isolated from an adult in good health and CMV-seronegative. This chain connects TRBV5-8 to TRBJ2-6; D ambiguous. The CDR3 protein is CASSGSGANVLTF. For the CDR3, the DNA is TGTGCCAGCAGTGGTTCTGGGGCCAACGTCCTGACTTTC.